These 15 T cell receptor beta chains were sequenced from one sample in a study of cytomegalovirus exposure and HLA in healthy donors. PCR amplification relied on 60 Vbeta primers (plus 13 Jbeta primers). The assay was immunoSEQ multiplex PCR, and TCRdb's table has in-frame clones only and misses some. The sample table sets out about 51,000 clones. Sequencing input: PBMCs. Receptors originate from a female donor in good health and CMV-seronegative.

This chain uses TRBV11-3 with TRBJ2-7, with D maybe TRBD1 (5 bases). Germline V CDR1 and CDR2: SGHNT, YENEEA. The CDR3 extends over 13 amino acids. V shed 5 bases and J shed 3 bases, with 11 bases lying between them. The CDR3 protein is CASSNRQFYEQYF. CDR3 bases: TGTGCCAGCAGCAATCGACAGTTCTACGAGCAGTACTTC.

The V and J genes are TRBV11-3 and TRBJ2-1, with 10 bases lining up with TRBD2. This CDR3 contains 16 residues. Germline values: CDR1 SGHNT, CDR2 YENEEA. Trimming removed 6 bases from V and 0 bases from J; junction bases left unmatched: 5. The CDR3 loop reads CASSWTSGSSYNEQFF. Here the CDR3 DNA reads TGTGCCAGCAGTTGGACTAGCGGTAGCTCCTACAATGAGCAGTTCTTC.

The genes are TRBV9 and TRBJ2-1; 9 bases map to TRBD2. CDR3 size: 15 residues. V lost 0 bases to trimming and J lost 6 bases; unmatched junction nucleotides: 4. Germline V gene lookup returns CDR1 SGDLS and CDR2 YYNGEE. The CDR3 reads CASSVVAGGPNEQFF. The CDR3 DNA reads TGTGCCAGCAGCGTAGTCGCGGGGGGGCCCAATGAGCAGTTCTTC.

V gene TRBV5-1 combines with J gene TRBJ2-1; D is unclear. Germline CDR1 reads SGHRS; CDR2 reads YFSETQ. The CDR3 totals 14 residues. With 2 bases removed from V and 5 bases from J, the gap between germline ends came to 11 bases. CDR3 residues: CASSLTDWDNEQFF. The CDR3 DNA reads as TGCGCCAGCAGCTTAACCGACTGGGACAATGAGCAGTTCTTC.

This chain links TRBV30 with TRBJ2-2, with a tentative D call TRBD2 (6 bases). From germline, CDR1 is GTSNPN and CDR2 SVGIG (reference sequence). Between the trimmed V and J ends, which lost 3 bases and 1 base, there was a span of 12 bases. There are 15 residues in the CDR3. The CDR3 DNA sequence: TGTGCCTGGAGCCTTTTAGCGGTGAACACCGGGGAGCTGTTTTTT. It specifies CAWSLLAVNTGELFF.

J is TRBJ1-2 and V is TRBV6-1; a possible D gene is TRBD1 (5 bases). CDR1 MNHNS and CDR2 SASEGT come from the germline V gene. V lost 2 bases and J lost 8, with 15 bases in between. The CDR3 contains 14 residues. CDR3 in amino acids: CASSEYQGNGGYTF. CDR3 DNA: TGTGCCAGCAGTGAATACCAGGGAAATGGGGGCTACACCTTC.

V is TRBV4-1 and J is TRBJ2-7; 9 bases are a match to TRBD1. With V trimmed by 2 bases and J by 4 bases, 6 bases remained unmatched. The germline V gene has CDR1 MGHRA and CDR2 YSYEKL. The CDR3 loop spans 15 amino acids. CDR3 DNA: TGCGCCAGCAGCCAACCCCGGGACAGGGTATACGAGCAGTACTTC. The encoded protein is CASSQPRDRVYEQYF.

The CDR3 DNA follows: TGTGCCAGCAGAAGGGGCCCCTATAATTCACCCCTCCACTTT. Its translation is CASRRGPYNSPLHF. The rearrangement uses TRBV6-1 and TRBJ1-6; D is perhaps TRBD1 (5 bases). Trimming removed 6 bases at V and 2 bases at J, with 8 bases between. CDR3 length: 14 residues. Germline CDR1 MNHNS, CDR2 SASEGT.

CDR3 DNA: TGTGCCTGGAGTAGCACCGGGAGCCGATCTGGAAACACCATATATTTT. Its protein product is CAWSSTGSRSGNTIYF. The chain links TRBV30 to TRBJ1-3, with D unresolved. Germline V CDR1 and CDR2: GTSNPN, SVGIG (reference sequence). V gave up 2 bases and J gave up 1 base, with 15 bases separating them. CDR3 size: 16 residues.

The rearrangement uses TRBV29-1 and TRBJ2-7; D is perhaps TRBD1 or TRBD2 (9 bases each). The ends were cut back, 1 base at V and 2 bases at J, with 27 bases in the middle. The CDR3 totals 19 residues. Per germline, CDR1 SQVTM and CDR2 ANQGSEA. DNA of the CDR3: TGCAGCGTTGAAGGCGGGGACAGGGACAGCGGGAGGCCCGCCTACGAGCAGTACTTC. It is translated as CSVEGGDRDSGRPAYEQYF.

The chain links TRBV6-5 to TRBJ2-7; 14 nucleotides agree with TRBD2. The trim removed 5 bases at V and 6 bases at J, leaving 6 bases unmatched. Germline CDR1 MNHEY, CDR2 SVGAGI. This CDR3 comprises 15 residues. Here the CDR3 reads CASSRLAGGPPEQYF. DNA of the CDR3: TGTGCCAGCAGTCGACTAGCGGGGGGGCCCCCCGAGCAGTACTTC.

This chain uses TRBV4-1 with TRBJ2-1; 8 bases line up with TRBD2. Germline trimming cut 4 bases from V and 0 bases from J; bases unmatched to any gene: 5. The CDR3 is made up of 16 amino acids. Germline V lookup: CDR1 MGHRA, CDR2 YSYEKL. The chain's CDR3 is CASSLGSGNSYNEQFF. The CDR3 region has the DNA TGCGCCAGCAGCCTCGGTAGCGGGAACTCCTACAATGAGCAGTTCTTC.

The chain joins TRBV29-1 to TRBJ1-3, with D unclear. This CDR3 spans 15 amino acids. Germline V gives CDR1 SQVTM, CDR2 ANQGSEA. Trimming removed 3 bases at V and 0 bases at J, with 12 bases between. In DNA, the CDR3 is TGCAGCGTTGACGTCGGGTCAAGCTCTGGAAACACCATATATTTT. Protein sequence: CSVDVGSSSGNTIYF.

This sequence joins TRBV7-2 and TRBJ1-2; D is possibly TRBD1 (5 bases). V shed 3 bases and J shed 0 bases, with 8 bases lying between them. The CDR3 totals 14 residues. CDR1 SGHTA and CDR2 FQGNSA come from the germline V gene. The CDR3 is CASSFHRPNYGYTF. In DNA form, the CDR3 reads TGTGCCAGCAGCTTCCACAGGCCTAACTATGGCTACACCTTC.

The V and J genes are TRBV29-1 and TRBJ1-1; D is unresolved. Trimming removed 2 bases from V and 0 bases from J, with 7 bases in between. The CDR3 has 13 residues. Germline values: CDR1 SQVTM, CDR2 ANQGSEA. The CDR3 protein is CSVELNLNTEAFF. The CDR3 DNA is TGCAGCGTTGAACTGAACTTGAACACTGAAGCTTTCTTT.